This T cell receptor beta chain was identified during a study of T-cell reconstitution after alpha-beta-depleted transplantation in children. Molecular barcoding with unique molecular identifiers was used for the TCRbeta library. MiXCR, run by TCRdb on the PCR reads, gives a single entry per CDR3 protein. The data hold approximately 240,000 distinct CDR3 sequences, with roughly a tenth observed a single time. The V gene lost 1 base and the J gene lost 5 bases, with 14 bases spanning the gap. From germline, CDR1 is MGHDK and CDR2 SYGVNS. The CDR3 is 15 residues long. The sample holds many counts of this clonotype.

This TCR was sampled from a human donor who donated a stem cell graft to a child with acute lymphoblastic leukemia. The source was PBMCs from the stem cell graft donor, collected from the stem cell graft. V gene TRBV25-1 combines with J gene TRBJ2-5, with no clear D. The CDR3 protein is CASSESWKSSETQYF. CDR3 bases: TGTGCCAGCAGTGAATCTTGGAAGAGCTCGGAGACCCAGTACTTC.